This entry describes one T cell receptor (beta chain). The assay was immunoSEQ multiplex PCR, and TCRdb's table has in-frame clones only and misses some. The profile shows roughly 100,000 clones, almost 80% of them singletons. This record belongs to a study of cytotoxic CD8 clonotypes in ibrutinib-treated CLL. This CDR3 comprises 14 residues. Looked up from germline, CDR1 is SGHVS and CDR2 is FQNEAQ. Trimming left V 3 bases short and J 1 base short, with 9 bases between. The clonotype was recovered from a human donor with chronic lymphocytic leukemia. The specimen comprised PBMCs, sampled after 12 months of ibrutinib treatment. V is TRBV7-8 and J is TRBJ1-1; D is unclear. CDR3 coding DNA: TGTGCCAGCAGCTTGGAGGCGGCGAACACTGAAGCTTTCTTT. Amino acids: CASSLEAANTEAFF.